The 28 T cell receptor beta chains below come from one sample, sequenced in a study of T cell responses to AZD1222 COVID-19 vaccine. Some clones are missing from TCRdb's copy, which holds only in-frame ones; the method was immunoSEQ multiplex PCR. The sample includes 140,000 or so clones, about 86% of them seen just once. The source was peripheral blood, collected 28 days after the second AZD1222 dose. The receptors come from an adult who received the AZD1222 COVID-19 vaccine.

V and J are TRBV6-6 and TRBJ2-2, with a tentative D call TRBD2 (5 bases). CDR3 length: 13 amino acids. Trimming stripped 10 bases from V and 3 bases from J, with 12 bases between. Germline CDR1 reads MNHNY; CDR2 reads SVGAGI (reference sequence). The CDR3 DNA reads TGTGCCAACATGGACTCCTACACCGGGGAGCTGTTTTTT. Its protein is CANMDSYTGELFF.

The rearrangement joins TRBV6-6 to TRBJ2-7, with D possibly called TRBD1 or TRBD2 (5 bases each). The V end lost 8 bases, the J end lost 3 bases, and 20 bases lay between the germline ends. This CDR3 is built from 15 residues. Germline CDR1 and CDR2: MNHNY and SVGAGI (reference sequence). The CDR3 DNA sequence: TGTGCCAGCTATAATCCCGGGACCTCTATCTACGAGCAGTACTTC. Translating gives CASYNPGTSIYEQYF.

V and J are TRBV6-5 and TRBJ1-1, with 7 bases identical to TRBD1. V trimming: 2 bases; J trimming: 2 bases; junction bases outside the gene matches: 8. CDR1 is MNHEY and CDR2 is SVGAGI in the germline V gene. This CDR3 has 16 residues. The CDR3 protein is CASSYTQTGINTEAFF. CDR3 in DNA: TGTGCCAGCAGTTACACTCAGACAGGGATCAACACTGAAGCTTTCTTT.

The rearrangement joins TRBV3-1 (or the pseudogene TRBV3-2) to TRBJ2-5, with D hard to call. CDR1 and CDR2 from the germline V gene are LGHDT and YNNKEL (reference sequence). The length of the CDR3 is 13 residues. V dropped 4 bases and J dropped 5 bases, with 11 bases sitting between them. The CDR3 protein is CASSLGPRETQYF. In DNA, the CDR3 is TGTGCCAGCAGCCTCGGACCGCGCGAGACCCAGTACTTC.

This clone appeared a single time. The CDR3: CTSSQVESPFYNSPLHF. The CDR3 DNA follows: TGCACCAGCAGCCAAGTTGAGTCCCCTTTCTATAATTCACCCCTCCACTTT. The chain has TRBV1 and TRBJ1-6. TRBV1 is classified as a pseudogene. The length of the CDR3 is 17 residues.

This clone appeared once. The J gene is TRBJ2-7, the V gene TRBV15; 11 nucleotides match TRBD2. The CDR3 contains 17 residues. With 1 base clipped from V and 2 bases from J, the junction kept 7 bases outside the gene matches. CDR1 is LNHNV and CDR2 is YYDKDF in the germline V gene (reference sequence). CDR3 sequence (DNA): TGTGCCACCAGCAGAGTACTCGAACTAGCGGGAGCCTACGAGCAGTACTTC. Amino acid sequence: CATSRVLELAGAYEQYF.

The V gene is TRBV2, the J gene TRBJ1-2; D is ambiguous. The CDR3 runs to 13 residues. Trimming pared 3 bases from V and 4 bases from J, leaving 9 bases between. CDR1 SNHLY and CDR2 FYNNEI come from the germline V gene. The CDR3 region is CASSEAASYGYTF. The DNA for the CDR3 is TGTGCCAGCAGTGAGGCCGCTAGCTATGGCTACACCTTC.

The rearrangement joins TRBV6-1 to TRBJ2-7; TRBD2 matches 7 bases. Trimming cost V 1 base and J 3 bases; bases outside gene matches: 6. CDR1 is MNHNS, CDR2 SASEGT, per germline. The CDR3 consists of 15 residues. CDR3 loop: CASSEGLAGDYEQYF. CDR3 coding DNA: TGTGCCAGCAGTGAAGGACTAGCTGGCGACTACGAGCAGTACTTC.

The V gene is TRBV14, the J gene TRBJ2-1; D is perhaps TRBD1 (5 bases). Germline-derived CDR1 and CDR2 are SGHDN and FVKESK. This CDR3 comprises 15 residues. V was trimmed by 4 bases and J by 6 bases, leaving 16 bases between them. CDR3 DNA: TGTGCCAGCAGCCGTGCAGGGAATAAGTTCAATGAGCAGTTCTTC. It specifies CASSRAGNKFNEQFF.

This clone has only one observation. The identical CDR3 is also encoded by other nucleotide sequences in the sample. The genes are TRBV5-1 and TRBJ2-5; no clear D. The CDR3 sequence is 12 residues long. The ends were cut back, 0 bases at V and 5 bases at J, with 5 bases in the middle. From germline, CDR1 is SGHRS and CDR2 YFSETQ. This CDR3 is CASSLAGETQYF. DNA for the CDR3: TGCGCCAGCAGCTTGGCCGGTGAGACCCAGTACTTC.

This rearrangement joins TRBV6-4 to TRBJ1-1; tentatively, D is TRBD1 (6 bases). There are 14 residues in the CDR3. V was shortened by 4 bases and J by 3 bases, with 12 bases between the two germline ends. Looked up from germline, CDR1 is MRHNA and CDR2 is SNTAGT. The CDR3 protein is CASSVLAGDTEAFF. DNA of the CDR3: TGTGCCAGCAGTGTCTTAGCAGGGGACACTGAAGCTTTCTTT.

The chain uses TRBV7-8 and TRBJ2-1, with 12 positions matching TRBD2. The CDR3 has 17 amino acids. V lost 5 bases, J lost 5 bases, and 10 bases stayed unmatched. Germline lookup yields CDR1 SGHVS and CDR2 FQNEAQ. CDR3 sequence reads: CASSDLAGGLRHNEQFF. The CDR3 nucleotides read TGTGCCAGCAGCGACCTAGCGGGGGGGCTGCGGCACAATGAGCAGTTCTTC.

The V gene is TRBV7-2, the J gene TRBJ2-1, with a weak D call TRBD2 (7 bases). CDR3 length: 16 residues. Germline V gene lookup returns CDR1 SGHTA and CDR2 FQGNSA. V was cut by 2 bases and J by 8 bases, with 19 bases left in between. For the CDR3, the DNA is TGTGCCAGCAGCTTAAACAGGGCTCCTAGCGGAGATGAGCAGTTCTTC. This gives the protein CASSLNRAPSGDEQFF.

This clone has just a few counts. The chain couples TRBV7-2 to TRBJ1-6; D is perhaps TRBD1 (6 bases). This CDR3 has 15 residues. Trimming cost V 5 bases and J 10 bases, with 18 bases left between them. CDR1 and CDR2 (germline): SGHTA, FQGNSA. The CDR3 DNA follows: TGTGCCAGCAGCCCCCAGGCGGGGGGCGAATCACCCCTCCACTTT. It encodes CASSPQAGGESPLHF.

The J gene is TRBJ2-7, the V gene TRBV11-3; 9 bases fit TRBD2. The germline gives CDR1 SGHNT, CDR2 YENEEA. J gave up 7 bases and V 3 bases, and 7 bases lay outside the gene matches. The CDR3 loop spans 14 amino acids. The CDR3 sequence: CASSLGAGGGEQYF. The CDR3 DNA reads as TGTGCCAGCAGCTTGGGAGCGGGAGGAGGGGAGCAGTACTTC.

The chain recombines TRBV5-1 with TRBJ1-6, with TRBD1 matching over 7 bases. This CDR3 has 14 residues. From germline, CDR1 is SGHRS and CDR2 YFSETQ. With 5 bases clipped from V and 6 bases from J, the junction kept 5 bases outside the gene matches. Here the CDR3 DNA reads TGCGCCAGCAGTAGGGGGACAGCTAATTCACCCCTCCACTTT. Amino acid sequence: CASSRGTANSPLHF.

The chain recombines TRBV11-3 with TRBJ1-1, with D unresolved. The germline V gene has CDR1 SGHNT and CDR2 YENEEA. The CDR3 sequence is 14 residues long. Deletions cut 3 bases from V and 1 base from J, with 9 bases between. In nucleotides, the CDR3 is TGTGCCAGCAGCTTGTCGTCGGCGAACACTGAAGCTTTCTTT. As protein: CASSLSSANTEAFF.

V gene TRBV5-1 combines with J gene TRBJ2-3; 9 nucleotides align to TRBD2. Germline lookup yields CDR1 SGHRS and CDR2 YFSETQ. V shed 3 bases and J 6 bases; nucleotides not matched to a gene: 11. CDR3 length: 16 amino acids. The CDR3 sequence is CASSWGLAENGDTQYF. The CDR3, as DNA: TGCGCCAGCAGCTGGGGACTAGCTGAGAACGGGGATACGCAGTATTTT.

The chain has TRBV2 and TRBJ1-1; D is uncertain. This CDR3 spans 13 amino acids. Trimming removed 3 bases at V and 4 bases at J, with 9 bases between. The germline V gene has CDR1 SNHLY and CDR2 FYNNEI. This CDR3 is CASSDTSGTEAFF. The CDR3 nucleotides are TGTGCCAGCAGTGACACCTCGGGCACTGAAGCTTTCTTT.

The chain uses TRBV20-1 and TRBJ2-1; no definite D call. Germline V lookup: CDR1 DFQATT, CDR2 SNEGSKA (reference sequence). This CDR3 is built from 11 residues. Trimming removed 2 bases at V and 9 bases at J, with 8 bases between. The chain's CDR3 is CSARLGVEQFF. The CDR3 region has the DNA TGCAGTGCTAGATTAGGCGTTGAGCAGTTCTTC.

The chain is built from TRBV30 and TRBJ2-3; D perhaps matches TRBD1 (5 bases). Trimming shortened V by 2 bases and J by 4 bases, and 19 bases separated the two germline ends. Germline CDR1 reads GTSNPN; CDR2 reads SVGIG (reference sequence). The CDR3 runs to 16 residues. CDR3 coding DNA: TGTGCCTGGAGTCTTGGCCACTTAGGGGTACCAGATACGCAGTATTTT. It translates to CAWSLGHLGVPDTQYF.

The J gene is TRBJ2-1, the V gene TRBV5-1; possible D gene TRBD2, 7 bases. The CDR3 length is 17 residues. Germline V gene data show CDR1 as SGHRS and CDR2 as YFSETQ. Trimming left V 5 bases short and J 9 bases short, with 27 bases between. The CDR3 sequence: CASRAGAGPNATGEQFF. CDR3 DNA: TGCGCCAGCAGGGCGGGGGCCGGGCCCAACGCCACCGGTGAGCAGTTCTTC.

This clone appeared once. In DNA form, the CDR3 reads TGCGCCAGCAGTGGGAACCAAGAGACCCAGTACTTC. Translated, it gives CASSGNQETQYF. The chain employs TRBV10-2 and TRBJ2-5; D is ambiguous. The V gene's germline CDR1 is WSHSY and CDR2 SAAADI. CDR3 length equals 12 residues. Trimming took off 4 bases at V and 0 bases at J, with 3 bases between the two ends.

The genes are TRBV7-2 and TRBJ2-7, with D possibly being TRBD1 (5 bases). The V end lost 5 bases, the J end lost 4 bases, and 12 bases lay between the germline ends. The CDR3 extends over 13 amino acids. Germline V lookup: CDR1 SGHTA, CDR2 FQGNSA. CDR3 nucleotides: TGTGCCAGCAGCGCTACCGACAGTTACGAGCAGTACTTC. Protein: CASSATDSYEQYF.

The CDR3 DNA follows: TGCGCCAGCACTTCACGACATCAGGGATCACCCCTCCACTTT. Its translation is CASTSRHQGSPLHF. The genes are TRBV23-1 and TRBJ1-6, with D possibly TRBD1 on 5 matching bases. TRBV23-1 is noted as an ORF with a role that remains uncertain. V shed 7 bases and J shed 10 bases, with 17 bases lying between them. The CDR3 consists of 14 residues.

The chain carries TRBV5-1 and TRBJ2-3, with 10 bases lining up with TRBD2. V lost 4 bases to trimming and J lost 3 bases; unmatched junction nucleotides: 11. The germline V gene encodes CDR1 SGHRS and CDR2 YFSETQ. The CDR3 extends over 17 amino acids. The CDR3 sequence is CASSKAISGGLTDTQYF. The CDR3 coding sequence is TGCGCCAGCAGCAAAGCAATTAGCGGGGGGCTTACAGATACGCAGTATTTT.

The V call is TRBV4-1, the J call TRBJ2-7, with TRBD1 matching 9 bases. CDR1 and CDR2 from the germline V gene are MGHRA and YSYEKL. Losses at the gene ends were 5 bases for V and 0 bases for J; bases not matched to a gene: 8. The CDR3 consists of 16 residues. The CDR3 bases are TGCGCCAGCAGCAAGTGGGGACAGGGCCCCTCCTACGAGCAGTACTTC. The encoded protein is CASSKWGQGPSYEQYF.

Only one count was recorded for this clone. The V gene is TRBV6-1, the J gene TRBJ2-6; no clear D. The CDR3 sequence is 17 residues long. CDR1 MNHNS and CDR2 SASEGT come from the germline V gene. V gave up 4 bases and J gave up 3 bases, with 16 bases separating them. The CDR3 DNA is TGTGCCAGCAGTGCATCTTTAACAGTGGGTGGGGCCAACGTCCTGACTTTC. This translates into CASSASLTVGGANVLTF.